What follows are 28 T cell receptor beta chains derived from one specimen sequenced in a study of blood T cell repertoires in COVID-19. The data were produced by immunoSEQ multiplex PCR, yet TCRdb's version contains in-frame clones alone and is incomplete. The data show some 330,000 clones, with over 85% seen just once and about 1.7% held by the top ten. Material for sequencing was peripheral blood. Receptors originate from a woman aged 25 to 39 with COVID-19, enrolled during active disease.

This rearrangement joins TRBV4-2 to TRBJ1-5, with D tentatively TRBD1 (5 bases). Germline-derived CDR1 and CDR2 are LGHNA and YNFKEQ. Trimming removed 1 base at V and 6 bases at J, with 16 bases between. The CDR3 spans 16 residues. The chain's CDR3 is CASSQGGRRSFQPQHF. The CDR3 coding sequence is TGTGCCAGCAGCCAAGGGGGGAGGAGATCGTTTCAGCCCCAGCATTTT.

The chain joins TRBV30 to TRBJ2-2; TRBD1 matches at 10 bases. CDR1 is GTSNPN and CDR2 is SVGIG in the germline V gene (reference sequence). The V segment lost 5 bases and the J segment 3 bases; nucleotides outside the gene matches: 6. CDR3 size: 15 residues. Written as DNA, the CDR3 is TGTGCCTGGCATGCCGGGACAGGGGACACCGGGGAGCTGTTTTTT. The encoded protein is CAWHAGTGDTGELFF.

The chain's CDR3 is CASSQRGDSYEQYV. As DNA, the CDR3 is TGTGCCAGCTCTCAACGGGGGGACTCCTACGAGCAGTACGTC. The gene calls are TRBV27 and TRBJ2-7; 7 bases are a match to TRBD2. The CDR3 runs to 14 residues. J gave up 0 bases and V 8 bases, and 7 bases lay outside the gene matches. CDR1 and CDR2 from the germline V gene are MNHEY and SMNVEV (reference sequence).

A few counts support this clone. V and J are TRBV5-1 and TRBJ1-5; possibly TRBD1 for D (5 bases). Germline V lookup: CDR1 SGHRS, CDR2 YFSETQ. The CDR3 spans 15 residues. V gave up 4 bases and J gave up 0 bases, with 11 bases separating them. CDR3 nucleotide sequence: TGCGCCAGCAGCCTTGGACAATCTAGCAATCAGCCCCAGCATTTT. The encoded protein is CASSLGQSSNQPQHF.

The chain couples TRBV5-6 to TRBJ2-1; D remains ambiguous. The CDR3 is made up of 14 amino acids. From germline, CDR1 is SGHDT and CDR2 YYEEEE. V dropped 4 bases and J dropped 7 bases, with 15 bases sitting between them. The CDR3 here is CASSRSEMWNEQFF. The CDR3 bases are TGTGCCAGCAGCCGCTCCGAGATGTGGAATGAGCAGTTCTTC.

The chain employs TRBV29-1 and TRBJ2-3, with a tentative D call TRBD2 (5 bases). This CDR3 is 12 amino acids long. Trimming shortened V by 6 bases and J by 4 bases, and 11 bases separated the two germline ends. The germline V gene encodes CDR1 SQVTM and CDR2 ANQGSEA. CDR3 DNA: TGCAGCGTGCATACTAGAGCAGATACGCAGTATTTT. Its translation is CSVHTRADTQYF.

This clone was seen once. The chain couples TRBV7-8 to TRBJ2-2, with TRBD1 as a possible D gene (6 bases). V was trimmed by 2 bases and J by 4 bases, leaving 11 bases between them. CDR1 and CDR2 from the germline V gene are SGHVS and FQNEAQ. The CDR3 sequence is 15 residues long. The CDR3 protein is CASSLLFRGTGELFF. The CDR3 DNA follows: TGTGCCAGCAGCTTACTTTTCAGGGGCACCGGGGAGCTGTTTTTT.

The count of this clone is one. This chain joins TRBV6-1 and TRBJ2-2; 9 nucleotides align to TRBD1. With V trimmed by 3 bases and J by 3 bases, 8 bases remained unmatched. Looked up from germline, CDR1 is MNHNS and CDR2 is SASEGT. CDR3 length: 17 amino acids. The CDR3 bases are TGTGCCAGCAGTGACCGGGACAGGGCGTGGGACACCGGGGAGCTGTTTTTT. Its protein product is CASSDRDRAWDTGELFF.

The rearrangement links TRBV4-3 to TRBJ2-2; TRBD1 might be the D (6 bases). Trimming took off 3 bases at V and 5 bases at J, with 13 bases between the two ends. The CDR3 spans 15 residues. Per germline, CDR1 LGHNA and CDR2 YSLEER. As DNA, the CDR3 is TGCGCCAGCAGCCAGCGTCAGGGGCAGACCGGGGAGCTGTTTTTT. The encoded protein is CASSQRQGQTGELFF.

This clone was detected once. The genes are TRBV2 and TRBJ1-1, with D uncertain. The CDR3 has 14 amino acids. V was pared by 1 base and J by 4 bases, with 10 bases between. Germline V gene lookup returns CDR1 SNHLY and CDR2 FYNNEI. Here the CDR3 DNA reads TGTGCCAGCAGTGAAGTTGCAGGCCCCACTGAAGCTTTCTTT. This encodes CASSEVAGPTEAFF.

The chain carries TRBV28 and TRBJ1-5, with D perhaps matching TRBD1 (5 bases). The CDR3 length is 14 residues. Trimming removed 1 base at V and 3 bases at J, with 7 bases between. Germline V gives CDR1 MDHEN, CDR2 SYDVKM. CDR3 in amino acids: CASSLSGHNQPQHF. The CDR3 region has the DNA TGTGCCAGCAGTTTATCTGGACACAATCAGCCCCAGCATTTT.

In regard to this clone: The identical CDR3 is also encoded by other nucleotide sequences in the sample. This chain uses TRBV5-4 with TRBJ2-5; D is possibly TRBD1 (5 bases). V gave up 4 bases and J gave up 2 bases, with 9 bases separating them. CDR1 SGHNT and CDR2 YYREEE come from the germline V gene (reference sequence). This CDR3 has 13 amino acids. This CDR3 reads CASSRDRQETQYF. In nucleotides, the CDR3 is TGTGCCAGCAGCCGCGACAGACAAGAGACCCAGTACTTC.

V usage is TRBV10-3 and J usage is TRBJ1-2, with TRBD1 identical over 8 bases. There are 13 residues in the CDR3. Trimming cost V 7 bases and J 8 bases; bases outside gene matches: 9. CDR1 and CDR2 (germline): ENHRY, SYGVKD. CDR3 sequence (DNA): TGTGCCATCACCAAGACAGGGGAGGGAGGCTACACCTTC. Amino acid sequence: CAITKTGEGGYTF.

The V and J genes are TRBV7-2 and TRBJ1-2; D is possibly TRBD1 (5 bases). Trimming left V 1 base short and J 8 bases short, with 11 bases between. This CDR3 has 13 amino acids. Per the germline V gene, CDR1 is SGHTA and CDR2 is FQGNSA. The CDR3 DNA reads TGTGCCAGCAGCTTAGGTGGGGGGGAGGGCTACACCTTC. Protein product: CASSLGGGEGYTF.

This chain links TRBV10-3 with TRBJ1-3, with D perhaps matching TRBD1 (5 bases). Looked up from germline, CDR1 is ENHRY and CDR2 is SYGVKD. The CDR3 runs to 12 residues. The CDR3 loop reads CVTDISGNTIYF. CDR3 coding DNA: TGTGTGACAGACATCTCTGGAAACACCATATATTTT.

The rearrangement uses TRBV19 and TRBJ1-6, with D tentatively TRBD1 (5 bases). The ends were cut back, 4 bases at V and 4 bases at J, with 14 bases in the middle. The CDR3 spans 16 residues. CDR1 is LNHDA, CDR2 SQIVND, per germline (reference sequence). CDR3 amino acids: CASSKGAGYYNSPLHF. The DNA of the CDR3 is TGTGCCAGTAGTAAAGGCGCAGGGTATTATAATTCACCCCTCCACTTT. Full variable domain (outside the CDR3, taken from reference TRBV19 and TRBJ1-6): DGGITQSPKYLFRKEGQNVTLSCEQNLNHDAMYWYRQDPGQGLRLIYYSQIVNDFQKGDIAEGYSVSREKKESFPLTVTSAQKNPTAFYLCASSKGAGYYNSPLHFGNGTRLTVT.

The chain links TRBV7-9 to TRBJ2-2; 9 bases map to TRBD1. Per the germline V gene, CDR1 is SEHNR and CDR2 is FQNEAQ (reference sequence). The CDR3 has 17 amino acids. V shed 5 bases and J 4 bases; nucleotides not matched to a gene: 11. In nucleotides, the CDR3 is TGTGCCAGCAGCCCCGCGGGACAGGGAGTAGCCACCGGGGAGCTGTTTTTT. Translating gives CASSPAGQGVATGELFF.

This clone was detected a few times. At the DNA level, this CDR3 is encoded by other sequences in the same sample as well. This sequence joins TRBV12-3 or TRBV12-4 and TRBJ2-5, with D unclear. The CDR3 is 11 residues long. The V gene lost 3 bases and the J gene lost 4 bases, with 3 bases spanning the gap. The CDR3 DNA reads as TGTGCCAGCAGTTTGCGAGAGACCCAGTACTTC. Its protein product is CASSLRETQYF.

The chain is built from TRBV24-1 and TRBJ2-2; D ambiguous. CDR3 length: 14 amino acids. CDR1 and CDR2 from the germline V gene are KGHDR and SFDVKD. Trimming cost V 4 bases and J 4 bases, with 9 bases left between them. CDR3 coding DNA: TGTGCCACCAGTGAATCAGGTCGCACCGGGGAGCTGTTTTTT. This translates into CATSESGRTGELFF.

CDR3 sequence reads: CASRRTIMNTEAFF. DNA of the CDR3: TGTGCCAGTAGGAGGACAATCATGAACACTGAAGCTTTCTTT. The V gene is TRBV19, the J gene TRBJ1-1; D is possibly TRBD1 (5 bases). Germline-derived CDR1 and CDR2 are LNHDA and SQIVND (reference sequence). V was trimmed by 6 bases and J by 0 bases, leaving 11 bases between them. The CDR3 loop spans 14 amino acids.

V is TRBV19 and J is TRBJ1-1; weak D call: TRBD1 (5 bases). Trimming removed 4 bases from V and 0 bases from J, with 12 bases in between. CDR3 length: 15 amino acids. In germline, CDR1 is LNHDA, CDR2 SQIVND (reference sequence). The CDR3 coding sequence is TGTGCCAGTAGTAAGGGCCCAGGGTTGAACACTGAAGCTTTCTTT. It encodes CASSKGPGLNTEAFF.

The CDR3 is CASSLVDGGGTEAFF. The DNA for the CDR3 is TGTGCCAGTAGTCTTGTGGACGGGGGAGGGACTGAAGCTTTCTTT. The genes are TRBV19 and TRBJ1-1, with D possibly being TRBD1 (5 bases). There are 15 residues in the CDR3. Per germline, CDR1 LNHDA and CDR2 SQIVND (reference sequence). The V end lost 5 bases, the J end lost 5 bases, and 18 bases lay between the germline ends.

The genes are TRBV3-1 (or the pseudogene TRBV3-2) and TRBJ1-1; 10 bases match TRBD1. The CDR3 contains 14 residues. Germline loops: CDR1 LGHDT, CDR2 YNNKEL (reference sequence). V gave up 5 bases and J gave up 6 bases; unmatched junction bases: 6. The CDR3 loop is CASSEPGQGPEAFF. The DNA for the CDR3 is TGTGCCAGCAGCGAACCGGGACAGGGGCCTGAAGCTTTCTTT.

This chain uses TRBV3-1 (or the pseudogene TRBV3-2) with TRBJ1-1, with 8 nucleotides matching TRBD1. Germline loops: CDR1 LGHDT, CDR2 YNNKEL (reference sequence). Trimming at V came to 2 bases and at J to 1 base, leaving 6 bases not matched to a gene. The CDR3 has 16 residues. The CDR3 here is CASSQRVDRGNTEAFF. CDR3 sequence (DNA): TGTGCCAGCAGCCAACGGGTAGACAGGGGGAACACTGAAGCTTTCTTT.

The V call is TRBV7-6, the J call TRBJ2-7, with 11 bases that match TRBD2. The ends lost 5 bases at V and 1 base at J; junction bases unmatched: 4. Germline lookup yields CDR1 SGHVS and CDR2 FNYEAQ. The CDR3 runs 15 residues. The CDR3 DNA reads TGTGCCAGCAGCCCGACTAGCGGGGTTTCCTACGAGCAGTACGTC. Its translation: CASSPTSGVSYEQYV.

This chain joins TRBV5-6 and TRBJ1-1, with a weak D call TRBD1 (6 bases). CDR3 length: 13 amino acids. From germline, CDR1 is SGHDT and CDR2 YYEEEE. Trimming removed 2 bases at V and 4 bases at J, with 9 bases between. In DNA, the CDR3 is TGTGCCAGCAGCTTACAGGGTGTCACTGAAGCTTTCTTT. It encodes CASSLQGVTEAFF.

The chain recombines TRBV5-8 with TRBJ1-1; no clear D. The CDR3 covers 12 residues. V lost 3 bases to trimming and J lost 3 bases, with 6 bases between them. Germline loops: CDR1 SGHTS, CDR2 YDEGEE. CDR3 bases: TGTGCCAGCAGCTCCATAGACACTGAAGCTTTCTTT. It specifies CASSSIDTEAFF.

The gene calls are TRBV21-1 and TRBJ1-5. TRBV21-1 is labeled a pseudogene. The CDR3 contains 10 residues. CDR3 sequence (DNA): TGTGCCAGCACCCTCCGTCCCCAGCATTTT. This gives the protein CASTLRPQHF.